Below, 27 T cell receptor beta chains from the same sample are listed, as sequenced in a study of T cell changes during pregnancy in multiple sclerosis. Clones were read by immunoSEQ multiplex PCR, and TCRdb kept only the in-frame ones, dropping some. The sample has some 17,000 clones; around 90% are singletons. The specimen was CD8+ T cells from peripheral blood mononuclear cells, collected after pregnancy. Source of these receptors: a female donor in good health, enrolled as a control in a pregnancy study.

CDR3 in DNA: TGTGCCAGCAGCCCCGGACTATACGAGCAGTACTTC. Encoded protein: CASSPGLYEQYF. The chain carries TRBV13 and TRBJ2-7, with D maybe TRBD2 (6 bases). Trimming cost V 5 bases and J 4 bases, with 9 bases left between them. Germline values: CDR1 PRHDT, CDR2 FYEKMQ (reference sequence). The CDR3 is made up of 12 amino acids.

This CDR3 is CASRGTDNTEAFF. The DNA of the CDR3 is TGTGCCAGCAGGGGGACTGACAACACTGAAGCTTTCTTT. The rearrangement joins TRBV9 to TRBJ1-1; D possibly corresponds to TRBD1 (5 bases). Trimming removed 5 bases from V and 2 bases from J, with 10 bases in between. The CDR3 spans 13 residues. CDR1 and CDR2 from the germline V gene are SGDLS and YYNGEE.

The rearrangement uses TRBV9 and TRBJ2-3, with D possibly TRBD2 on 5 matching bases. Germline V gene lookup returns CDR1 SGDLS and CDR2 YYNGEE. The length of the CDR3 is 14 residues. The germline V and J ends were trimmed by 3 bases and 6 bases, with 14 bases remaining between them. CDR3 region: CASSGEGFGDTQYF. Written as DNA, the CDR3 is TGTGCCAGCAGCGGCGAGGGTTTTGGGGATACGCAGTATTTT.

This rearrangement joins TRBV7-6 to TRBJ1-3, with a possible D match to TRBD1 (5 bases). CDR3 length: 16 amino acids. Germline CDR1 reads SGHVS; CDR2 reads FNYEAQ. V lost 5 bases to trimming and J lost 0 bases, with 14 bases between them. The CDR3 spells CASSGWAGSSGNTIYF. CDR3 DNA sequence: TGTGCCAGCAGCGGTTGGGCAGGGTCCTCTGGAAACACCATATATTTT.

The rearrangement links TRBV9 to TRBJ2-1; maybe TRBD2 (5 bases). Germline-derived CDR1 and CDR2 are SGDLS and YYNGEE. CDR3 length equals 15 residues. V lost 5 bases and J 4 bases, leaving 16 bases between the germline ends. CDR3 sequence reads: CASSPRSTTYNEQFF. In DNA, the CDR3 is TGTGCCAGCAGTCCTAGATCGACTACTTACAATGAGCAGTTCTTC.

Comment on this clone: The junction shows a germline mismatch at one end, possibly a read error. This rearrangement joins TRBV2 to TRBJ1-6; 7 bases line up with TRBD1. This CDR3 region has 12 residues. Germline CDR1 SNHLY, CDR2 FYNNEI. As DNA, the CDR3 is TGTGCCAGCAGTGAGGTTGGGGACAGTTTTGGCTTT. Its protein is CASSEVGDSFGF.

This clone counts as medium-sized (0.01 to 0.1%). The V gene is TRBV7-2, the J gene TRBJ1-2, with no clear D. The CDR3 consists of 15 residues. In germline, CDR1 is SGHTA, CDR2 FQGNSA. The ends were cut back, 2 bases at V and 2 bases at J, with 12 bases in the middle. In DNA, the CDR3 is TGTGCCAGCAGCTTAAGACGGGGAAAAAACTATGGCTACACCTTC. It is translated as CASSLRRGKNYGYTF.

The chain uses TRBV5-1 and TRBJ2-1; TRBD2 matches 8 bases. The CDR3 runs 15 residues. The germline V gene encodes CDR1 SGHRS and CDR2 YFSETQ. The ends lost 2 bases at V and 6 bases at J; junction bases unmatched: 7. The CDR3 region has the DNA TGCGCCAGCAGCTTCCGACGGGGGGGTATCAATGAGCAGTTCTTC. It translates to CASSFRRGGINEQFF.

The V call is TRBV29-1, the J call TRBJ2-7, with D possibly TRBD1 on 6 matching bases. This CDR3 is built from 13 residues. Germline lookup yields CDR1 SQVTM and CDR2 ANQGSEA. V shed 4 bases and J shed 0 bases, with 10 bases lying between them. The CDR3 DNA is TGCAGCGTTGCTCCGGACAGCTCCTACGAGCAGTACTTC. It is translated as CSVAPDSSYEQYF.

This rearrangement joins TRBV27 to TRBJ2-3; 7 positions match TRBD2. Trimming took 5 bases from V and 0 from J; bases not matched to a gene: 8. Germline V gene data show CDR1 as MNHEY and CDR2 as SMNVEV (reference sequence). The CDR3 extends over 16 amino acids. CDR3 loop: CASSGGGLSSTDTQYF. CDR3 in DNA: TGTGCCAGCAGTGGGGGGGGTTTGTCTAGCACAGATACGCAGTATTTT.

V is TRBV7-6 and J is TRBJ2-3; D gene uncertain. Trimming cost V 3 bases and J 5 bases, with 12 bases left between them. The length of the CDR3 is 14 residues. Germline CDR1 reads SGHVS; CDR2 reads FNYEAQ. CDR3 protein: CASSLAGIGDTQYF. In nucleotides, the CDR3 is TGTGCCAGCAGCTTGGCAGGTATAGGAGATACGCAGTATTTT.

This chain links TRBV19 with TRBJ2-1; D may be TRBD1 (6 bases). The CDR3 extends over 14 amino acids. Germline V gene data show CDR1 as LNHDA and CDR2 as SQIVND (reference sequence). Trimming left V 5 bases short and J 4 bases short, with 12 bases between. The DNA of the CDR3 is TGTGCCAGTAGTCCCTGGACAGATTACAATGAGCAGTTCTTC. Its protein is CASSPWTDYNEQFF.

For this clone: The junction shows a germline mismatch at one end, possibly a read error. J is TRBJ2-1 and V is TRBV7-7, with 14 nucleotides matching TRBD2. Germline V gene lookup returns CDR1 SSHAT and CDR2 FNYEAQ (reference sequence). The length of the CDR3 is 15 residues. This CDR3 is CASSLTSGRVNEQFF. DNA of the CDR3: TGTGCTAGCAGCTTGACTAGCGGGAGGGTCAATGAGCAGTTCTTC.

The rearrangement joins TRBV10-1 to TRBJ2-2, with TRBD2 matching 16 bases. Trimming removed 9 bases from V and 5 bases from J; junction bases left unmatched: 9. From germline, CDR1 is WNHNN and CDR2 SYGVQD (reference sequence). CDR3 length: 17 amino acids. The CDR3 sequence: CARQGLAGGLRTGELFF. The DNA for the CDR3 is TGCGCCAGACAGGGACTAGCGGGAGGGCTAAGGACCGGGGAGCTGTTTTTT.

The CDR3 here is CASSLSGAVLRINEQFF. The CDR3 coding sequence is TGTGCCAGCAGTTTATCGGGAGCGGTCCTTAGGATTAATGAGCAGTTCTTC. The chain recombines TRBV27 with TRBJ2-1, with a weak D call TRBD2 (5 bases). Germline loops: CDR1 MNHEY, CDR2 SMNVEV (reference sequence). V dropped 0 bases and J dropped 7 bases, with 19 bases sitting between them. This CDR3 region has 17 residues.

This clone was found once. J is TRBJ1-2 and V is TRBV6-1; D gene uncertain. Trimming removed 5 bases from V and 6 bases from J, with 10 bases in between. The CDR3 totals 12 residues. Germline values: CDR1 MNHNS, CDR2 SASEGT. As DNA, the CDR3 is TGTGCCAGCAGTTATCAAACGGATGGCTACACCTTC. This encodes CASSYQTDGYTF.

A single count supports this clone. This chain joins TRBV13 and TRBJ1-2, with D perhaps TRBD1 (6 bases). The CDR3 is 15 amino acids. The germline V gene encodes CDR1 PRHDT and CDR2 FYEKMQ (reference sequence). V was cut by 1 base and J by 5 bases, with 14 bases left in between. The CDR3 region is CASSLVDSSLYGYTF. The CDR3 coding sequence is TGTGCCAGCAGCTTAGTGGACAGCAGCCTATATGGCTACACCTTC.

The genes are TRBV15 and TRBJ1-2; 8 bases align to TRBD1. J was trimmed by 5 bases and V by 0 bases; bases with no gene match: 17. Per the germline V gene, CDR1 is LNHNV and CDR2 is YYDKDF (reference sequence). The length of the CDR3 is 19 residues. The CDR3 DNA reads as TGTGCCACCAGCAGAGAGGGGGGCCCAAGGACAGGGCTTGAGTATGGCTACACCTTC. Amino acids: CATSREGGPRTGLEYGYTF. The full variable domain, with the rest looked up from reference TRBV15 and TRBJ1-2, is DAMVIQNPRYQVTQFGKPVTLSCSQTLNHNVMYWYQQKSSQAPKLLFHYYDKDFNNEADTPDNFQSRRPNTSFCFLDIRSPGLGDTAMYLCATSREGGPRTGLEYGYTFGSGTRLTVV.

This chain joins TRBV5-6 and TRBJ2-3; 8 bases fit TRBD2. Germline values: CDR1 SGHDT, CDR2 YYEEEE. V lost 0 bases, J lost 6 bases, and 12 bases stayed unmatched. CDR3 size: 17 residues. For the CDR3, the DNA is TGTGCCAGCAGCTTGGCTATAGCGGGACCCACCGTGGATACGCAGTATTTT. It encodes CASSLAIAGPTVDTQYF.

V gene TRBV19 combines with J gene TRBJ2-6; possibly TRBD1 for D (6 bases). The germline CDR1 and CDR2 sequences are LNHDA and SQIVND (reference sequence). V gave up 5 bases and J gave up 0 bases, with 11 bases separating them. The CDR3 covers 16 residues. The CDR3 loop reads CASSPGQRSGANVLTF. The CDR3 nucleotides read TGTGCCAGTAGTCCCGGACAGCGCTCTGGGGCCAACGTCCTGACTTTC.

This clone occurred once. This sequence joins TRBV10-3 and TRBJ2-5; perhaps TRBD1 as D (5 bases). This CDR3 is built from 16 residues. Trimming removed 0 bases at V and 0 bases at J, with 11 bases between. From germline, CDR1 is ENHRY and CDR2 SYGVKD. CDR3 in amino acids: CAISESTGSYQETQYF. In DNA form, the CDR3 reads TGTGCCATCAGTGAGTCTACAGGTTCGTACCAAGAGACCCAGTACTTC.

The chain links TRBV2 to TRBJ2-7, with no clear D. The V and J ends lost 6 bases and 0 bases respectively, with 9 bases between them. The length of the CDR3 is 13 residues. Germline-derived CDR1 and CDR2 are SNHLY and FYNNEI. The CDR3 DNA is TGTGCCAGCAGGAGGCTGAGCTCCTACGAGCAGTACTTC. Amino acid sequence: CASRRLSSYEQYF.

The chain recombines TRBV19 with TRBJ1-1; 9 bases are a match to TRBD1. Unmatched junction bases numbered 7, after V lost 8 bases and J lost 6 bases. Germline V gives CDR1 LNHDA, CDR2 SQIVND (reference sequence). This CDR3 has 13 residues. The CDR3 coding sequence is TGTGCCAGTGTATTGACAGGGGGGGCTGAAGCTTTCTTT. Its protein is CASVLTGGAEAFF. The whole variable domain, filled in from reference TRBV19 and TRBJ1-1, reads DGGITQSPKYLFRKEGQNVTLSCEQNLNHDAMYWYRQDPGQGLRLIYYSQIVNDFQKGDIAEGYSVSREKKESFPLTVTSAQKNPTAFYLCASVLTGGAEAFFGQGTRLTVV.

The V and J genes are TRBV7-9 and TRBJ2-5, with 7 bases identical to TRBD2. Germline V lookup: CDR1 SEHNR, CDR2 FQNEAQ (reference sequence). The CDR3 runs 13 residues. V gave up 2 bases and J gave up 5 bases; unmatched junction bases: 2. CDR3 sequence reads: CASSLPAGETQYF. The CDR3 DNA is TGTGCCAGCAGCTTACCAGCGGGGGAGACCCAGTACTTC. Combining the CDR3 with reference TRBV7-9 and TRBJ2-5 gives the whole variable domain DTGVSQNPRHKITKRGQNVTFRCDPISEHNRLYWYRQTLGQGPEFLTYFQNEAQLEKSRLLSDRFSAERPKGSFSTLEIQRTEQGDSAMYLCASSLPAGETQYFGPGTRLLVL.

The table lists this clone with a count of one. The chain couples TRBV7-8 to TRBJ2-5; 7 positions agree with TRBD2. CDR1 and CDR2 from the germline V gene are SGHVS and FQNEAQ. The CDR3 sequence is 15 residues long. The trim removed 5 bases at V and 5 bases at J, leaving 11 bases unmatched. The CDR3 is CASSREAAREETQYF. The CDR3 DNA follows: TGTGCCAGCAGCCGCGAGGCGGCGCGGGAGGAGACCCAGTACTTC.

V gene TRBV27 combines with J gene TRBJ2-7, with 9 bases that match TRBD2. J lost 7 bases, V lost 3 bases, and 7 bases had no gene match. The CDR3 contains 14 residues. Looked up from germline, CDR1 is MNHEY and CDR2 is SMNVEV (reference sequence). The CDR3 is CASSFAGGPQEQYF. CDR3 coding DNA: TGTGCCAGCAGTTTTGCGGGAGGGCCGCAAGAGCAGTACTTC.

The chain couples TRBV5-6 to TRBJ2-7, with TRBD1 matching 9 bases. CDR1 SGHDT and CDR2 YYEEEE come from the germline V gene. The J segment lost 9 bases and the V segment lost 0 bases, leaving 13 bases of the junction unmatched. This CDR3 contains 16 residues. CDR3 protein: CASSLDGDRAYHGQYF. In DNA form, the CDR3 reads TGTGCCAGCAGCTTGGATGGGGACAGGGCATATCATGGGCAGTACTTC.